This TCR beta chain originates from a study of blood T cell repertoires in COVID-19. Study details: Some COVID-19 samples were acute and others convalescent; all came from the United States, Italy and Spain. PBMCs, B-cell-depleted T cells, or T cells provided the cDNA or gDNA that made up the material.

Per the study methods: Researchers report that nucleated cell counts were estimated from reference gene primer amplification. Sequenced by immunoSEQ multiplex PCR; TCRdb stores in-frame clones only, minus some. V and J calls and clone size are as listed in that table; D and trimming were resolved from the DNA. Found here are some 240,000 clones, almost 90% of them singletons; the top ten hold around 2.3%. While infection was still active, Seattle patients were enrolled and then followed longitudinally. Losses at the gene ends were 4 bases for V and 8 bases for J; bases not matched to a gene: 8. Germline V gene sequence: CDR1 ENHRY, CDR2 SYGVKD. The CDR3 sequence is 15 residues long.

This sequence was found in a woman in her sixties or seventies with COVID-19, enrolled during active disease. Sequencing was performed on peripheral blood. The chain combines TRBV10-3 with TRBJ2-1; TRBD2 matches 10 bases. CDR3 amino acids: CAISAYSGGADEQFF. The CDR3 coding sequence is TGTGCCATCAGTGCCTACAGCGGGGGGGCCGATGAGCAGTTCTTC.